A selection of T cell receptor beta chains follows, all from one sample in a study of blood T cell repertoires in COVID-19. Assay used: immunoSEQ multiplex PCR; TCRdb lists only in-frame clones, some missing. Of more than 200,000 clones listed, about four fifths were seen once; the top ten hold under 3%. Material: peripheral blood. These receptors all come from a woman between 40 and 55 years old with active or convalescent COVID-19. CDR3s leave out the opening cysteine and the closing phenylalanine or tryptophan. The listing skips clone size in some rows; elsewhere it reads once, few, many or a size class.

clone size	V gene	CDR3 protein
.	TRBV7-9	ASSLTGTGNYEQY
.	TRBV11-3	ASSLDALAGSSYNEQF
.	TRBV19	ASRAGTGNSPLH
few	TRBV27	ASSLLGTSGRRGTDTQY
few	TRBV10-3	AISDATAKGISYEQY
.	TRBV6-2/TRBV6-3	ASSYPLAGTETQY
.	TRBV4-3	ASSQEDRGYNEQY
.	TRBV15	ATSRGTGLVVEQY
.	TRBV29-1	SVFTQGSGNTEAF
.	TRBV9	ASSVDLAGDTDTQY
.	TRBV4-1	ASSLRDRQATDTQY
.	TRBV19	ASSGSGTGFTEAF
few	TRBV29-1	SARRGAGTEAF
few	TRBV28	ASSLIQGRGYT
.	TRBV5-1	ASSLGDRGLSGYGYT
.	TRBV7-9	ASSQGRDEQF
.	TRBV11-3	ASRGGNLNSPLH
.	TRBV6-2/TRBV6-3	ASSYSIRRDTQY
.	TRBV5-1	ASSLELAGGTDTQY
once	TRBV9	ASSVTAPSETQY
.	TRBV9	ASSVGLAGNNEQF
.	TRBV18	ASSPGTSGQETQY
.	TRBV30	AWRLQLTNEKLF
.	TRBV30	AWSTANTGELF
many	TRBV10-3	ASTGNYEQY
.	TRBV5-1	ASSLLGASGTYNEQF
.	TRBV14	ASSPRAGDGYT
.	TRBV2	ASSLTLNTEAF
.	TRBV24-1	ATSDALAGVEETQY
.	TRBV28	ASSFLDREGEPQH
.	TRBV12-3/TRBV12-4	ASSPGLGTEAF
.	TRBV11-3	ASSLAGTANEKLF
.	TRBV10-3	AVRSGGRAGEQY
.	TRBV11-3	ASSLGGREDQPQH
.	TRBV7-9	ASSTGTTFEQY
.	TRBV21-1	ASSKEGEYERGGSYEQY
.	TRBV12-5	ASGGYRQGNYGYT
.	TRBV27	ASSLIASPSNEQF
.	TRBV4-3	ASSQDGGSTEAF
.	TRBV7-3	ASTIEGSDTEAF
.	TRBV4-3	ASSRQGAGTDTQY
.	TRBV27	ASSPLNGGEAF
.	TRBV5-6	ASRDPDRAGGYT
.	TRBV28	ASSLNVGAYGYT
.	TRBV5-1	ASSLTGTTNEKLF
few	TRBV20-1	SAGTGVRYT
.	TRBV2	ASMLEVKMNTEAF